The 20 T cell receptor beta chains presented below share a single source sample, sequenced in a study of CD8 T cells in Susac syndrome. When the RNA was reverse transcribed, random hexamers were used with an input of 0.5 to 1 ug. TCRdb re-derived calls from the immunoSEQ multiplex PCR reads in MiXCR, one entry per CDR3 protein. The sample lists about 400,000 distinct CDR3 sequences, approximately 89% occurring once. Sequenced material: CD8+ T cells from PBMCs. The receptors originated from a human donor with multiple sclerosis.

This clonotype has a single count. V and J are TRBV4-1 and TRBJ1-5; TRBD1 is a possible D gene (5 bases). V lost 1 base and J 0 bases, leaving 10 bases between the germline ends. CDR1 and CDR2 from the germline V gene are MGHRA and YSYEKL. The CDR3 loop spans 16 amino acids. As DNA, the CDR3 is TGCGCCAGCAGCCAAGTACAGGCTTATAGCAATCAGCCCCAGCATTTT. Encoded protein: CASSQVQAYSNQPQHF.

This chain links TRBV7-2 with TRBJ1-1; D gene uncertain. Per the germline V gene, CDR1 is SGHTA and CDR2 is FQGNSA. Trimming pared 1 base from V and 0 bases from J, leaving 9 bases between. CDR3 size: 15 residues. CDR3 residues: CASSLVVSMNTEAFF. The CDR3, as DNA: TGTGCCAGCAGCTTAGTTGTATCTATGAACACTGAAGCTTTCTTT.

The V gene is TRBV7-6, the J gene TRBJ1-2; 11 bases map to TRBD1. The V segment lost 4 bases and the J segment 8 bases; nucleotides outside the gene matches: 6. Germline CDR1 is SGHVS and CDR2 is FNYEAQ. The CDR3 covers 14 residues. CDR3 nucleotide sequence: TGTGCCAGCAGCTCCCCCGGGACAGGGGGGGGCTACACCTTC. Translation: CASSSPGTGGGYTF.

The J gene is TRBJ2-5, the V gene TRBV20-1; 11 positions agree with TRBD2. CDR3 length equals 15 residues. The V segment lost 3 bases and the J segment 5 bases; nucleotides outside the gene matches: 8. Germline CDR1 reads DFQATT; CDR2 reads SNEGSKA (reference sequence). In DNA form, the CDR3 reads TGCAGTGCTAGGGGATTAGGGACTAGCGGCGAGACCCAGTACTTC. This translates into CSARGLGTSGETQYF.

The chain has TRBV12-5 and TRBJ2-6; 10 bases match TRBD1. Trimming at V came to 2 bases and at J to 1 base, leaving 8 bases not matched to a gene. CDR1 LGHNT and CDR2 FRNRAP come from the germline V gene. The CDR3 runs to 19 residues. In DNA form, the CDR3 reads TGTGCTAGTGGTTTGTTCTACCGGGGACAGGGGTCTGGGGCCAACGTCCTGACTTTC. Amino acids: CASGLFYRGQGSGANVLTF.

The gene calls are TRBV20-1 and TRBJ2-2, with D tentatively TRBD1 (7 bases). The V end was cut by 3 bases, the J end by 6 bases, with 14 bases between. Per the germline V gene, CDR1 is DFQATT and CDR2 is SNEGSKA (reference sequence). The CDR3 loop spans 14 amino acids. CDR3: CSASWQGGAGELFF. CDR3 bases: TGCAGTGCTAGCTGGCAGGGGGGTGCCGGGGAGCTGTTTTTT.

The chain is built from TRBV10-2 and TRBJ2-5; no clear D. The CDR3 sequence is 15 residues long. Between the trimmed V and J ends, which lost 3 bases and 2 bases, there was a span of 13 bases. Germline values: CDR1 WSHSY, CDR2 SAAADI. CDR3 sequence (DNA): TGCGCCAGCAGTGAACAGTCGTGGAGTCAAGAGACCCAGTACTTC. This translates into CASSEQSWSQETQYF.

As for this clonotype: Sequence at one end of the junction differs from germline and may be a read error. DNA for the CDR3: TGTGCCAGCAGTTCCGGGACTAGCTACCATGAGCAGTTCTTC. Translated: CASSSGTSYHEQFF. The chain carries TRBV27 and TRBJ2-1, with TRBD2 identical over 9 bases. Germline V gene sequence: CDR1 MNHEY, CDR2 SMNVEV (reference sequence). The CDR3 spans 14 residues.

V and J are TRBV29-1 and TRBJ1-2; D perhaps matches TRBD1 (5 bases). Germline V CDR1 and CDR2: SQVTM, ANQGSEA. The CDR3 has 13 amino acids. Trimming cost V 4 bases and J 2 bases, with 11 bases left between them. This CDR3 is CSVVGEGNYGYTF. DNA of the CDR3: TGCAGCGTTGTAGGGGAGGGAAACTATGGCTACACCTTC. The full variable domain, with the rest looked up from reference TRBV29-1 and TRBJ1-2, is SAVISQKPSRDICQRGTSLTIQCQVDSQVTMMFWYRQQPGQSLTLIATANQGSEATYESGFVIDKFPISRPNLTFSTLTVSNMSPEDSSIYLCSVVGEGNYGYTFGSGTRLTVV.

This clonotype appeared a single time. The rearrangement joins TRBV12-3 or TRBV12-4 to TRBJ2-2, with D unclear. This CDR3 is built from 14 residues. Between the trimmed V and J ends, which lost 4 bases and 7 bases, there was a span of 13 bases. This CDR3 is CASSSWGKGGELFF. CDR3 coding DNA: TGTGCCAGCAGTTCATGGGGAAAAGGCGGGGAGCTGTTTTTT.

V is TRBV28 and J is TRBJ2-7; D call uncertain. Germline V gene data show CDR1 as MDHEN and CDR2 as SYDVKM. The germline V and J ends were trimmed by 0 bases and 5 bases, with 8 bases remaining between them. The CDR3 runs to 13 residues. The CDR3: CASSLWAINEQYF. The CDR3 DNA reads TGTGCCAGCAGTTTATGGGCTATCAACGAGCAGTACTTC.

CDR3 DNA sequence: TGTGCCAGCAGTCAGAAGCTGGGGAAAGAGCAGTACTTC. It specifies CASSQKLGKEQYF. The chain couples TRBV6-1 to TRBJ2-7; the D is unclear. The CDR3 loop spans 13 amino acids. The ends were cut back, 5 bases at V and 7 bases at J, with 15 bases in the middle. Germline-derived CDR1 and CDR2 are MNHNS and SASEGT.

This clonotype was seen once. The chain combines TRBV19 with TRBJ1-5; a possible D gene is TRBD1 (6 bases). The V end lost 1 base, the J end lost 0 bases, and 10 bases lay between the germline ends. The CDR3 totals 16 residues. The germline gives CDR1 LNHDA, CDR2 SQIVND (reference sequence). CDR3 nucleotide sequence: TGTGCCAGTAGTATAGGGGCGGGGGCTAGCAATCAGCCCCAGCATTTT. It is translated as CASSIGAGASNQPQHF.

This clonotype was found once. This chain joins TRBV4-1 and TRBJ2-2, with TRBD2 matching over 10 bases. V was pared by 1 base and J by 6 bases, with 5 bases of the junction left unmatched. Germline CDR1 reads MGHRA; CDR2 reads YSYEKL. CDR3 size: 16 residues. CDR3 nucleotide sequence: TGCGCCAGCAGCCAAGGAAGCGGGGGGGCCCCCGGGGAGCTGTTTTTT. This codes for CASSQGSGGAPGELFF.

V and J are TRBV30 and TRBJ2-1; 12 nucleotides align to TRBD2. This CDR3 is built from 12 residues. Per the germline V gene, CDR1 is GTSNPN and CDR2 is SVGIG (reference sequence). V lost 3 bases to trimming and J lost 10 bases; unmatched junction nucleotides: 1. CDR3 amino acids: CAWSGLAGEQFF. DNA for the CDR3: TGTGCCTGGAGCGGACTAGCGGGAGAGCAGTTCTTC.

The chain carries TRBV30 and TRBJ1-1; TRBD1 aligns across 8 bases. Germline lookup yields CDR1 GTSNPN and CDR2 SVGIG (reference sequence). J lost 0 bases, V lost 1 base, and 4 bases had no gene match. This CDR3 comprises 15 residues. The chain's CDR3 is CAWSESRGLNTEAFF. CDR3 DNA sequence: TGTGCCTGGAGTGAATCCAGGGGGCTGAACACTGAAGCTTTCTTT.

The rearrangement links TRBV27 to TRBJ2-7; the D gene is possibly TRBD2 (6 bases). This CDR3 contains 14 residues. V lost 5 bases and J lost 0, with 11 bases in between. The germline V gene encodes CDR1 MNHEY and CDR2 SMNVEV (reference sequence). CDR3 DNA: TGTGCCAGCAGTCGACTAGAGAGCTCCTACGAGCAGTACTTC. Amino acid sequence: CASSRLESSYEQYF.

This clonotype has a single count. The chain has TRBV7-9 and TRBJ1-5, with TRBD1 matching 10 bases. Unmatched junction bases numbered 6, after V lost 5 bases and J lost 5 bases. This CDR3 is 15 amino acids long. From germline, CDR1 is SEHNR and CDR2 FQNEAQ (reference sequence). The CDR3 region is CASSKTGTGDQPQHF. As DNA, the CDR3 is TGTGCCAGCAGCAAGACCGGGACAGGGGATCAGCCCCAGCATTTT.

V usage is TRBV6-2 or TRBV6-3 and J usage is TRBJ2-7, with D unclear. V shed 6 bases and J shed 1 base, with 7 bases lying between them. The CDR3 is 12 amino acids. Germline loops: CDR1 MNHEY, CDR2 SVGEGT. CDR3 residues: CASRPYSYEQYF. As DNA, the CDR3 is TGTGCCAGCAGGCCTTATTCCTACGAGCAGTACTTC.

The chain uses TRBV5-1 and TRBJ2-3, with D unresolved. V lost 2 bases, J lost 0 bases, and 7 bases lay in between. The CDR3 has 14 amino acids. Germline CDR1 SGHRS, CDR2 YFSETQ. DNA of the CDR3: TGCGCCAGCAGCTTAGCTTGGAGCACAGATACGCAGTATTTT. Amino acid sequence: CASSLAWSTDTQYF.